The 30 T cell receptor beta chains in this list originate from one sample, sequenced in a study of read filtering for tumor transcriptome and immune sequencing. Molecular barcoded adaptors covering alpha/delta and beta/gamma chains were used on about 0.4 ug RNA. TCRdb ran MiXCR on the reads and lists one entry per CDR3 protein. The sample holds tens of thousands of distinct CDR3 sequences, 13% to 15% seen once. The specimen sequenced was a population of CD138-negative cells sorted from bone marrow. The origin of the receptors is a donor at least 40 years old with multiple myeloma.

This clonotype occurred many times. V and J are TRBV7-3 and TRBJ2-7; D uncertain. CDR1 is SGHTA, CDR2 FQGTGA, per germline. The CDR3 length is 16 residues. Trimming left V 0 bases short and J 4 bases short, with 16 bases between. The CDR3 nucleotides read TGTGCCAGCAGCTTAACGGGCAGTGTTGGTCCGTACGAGCAGTACTTC. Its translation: CASSLTGSVGPYEQYF.

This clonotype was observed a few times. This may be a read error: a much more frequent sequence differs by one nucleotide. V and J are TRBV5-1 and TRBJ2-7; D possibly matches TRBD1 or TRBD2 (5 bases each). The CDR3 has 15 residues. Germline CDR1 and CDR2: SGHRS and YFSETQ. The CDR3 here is CASGLVRGPPYEQYF. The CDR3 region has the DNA TGCGCCAGCGGCTTGGTCCGGGGACCGCCCTACGAGCAGTACTTC.

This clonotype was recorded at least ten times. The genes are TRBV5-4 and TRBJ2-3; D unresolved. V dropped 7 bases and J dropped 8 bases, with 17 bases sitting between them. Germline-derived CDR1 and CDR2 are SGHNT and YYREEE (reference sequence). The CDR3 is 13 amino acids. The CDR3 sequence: CASSLTGQGTQYF. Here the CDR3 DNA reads TGTGCCAGCTCCTTGACCGGCCAAGGTACGCAGTATTTT.

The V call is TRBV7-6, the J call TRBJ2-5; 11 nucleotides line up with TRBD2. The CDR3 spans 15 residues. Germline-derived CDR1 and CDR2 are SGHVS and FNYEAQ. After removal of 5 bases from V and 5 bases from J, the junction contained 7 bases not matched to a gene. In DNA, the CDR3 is TGTGCCAGCAGCCAGGGACTAGCGGCGCGGGAGACCCAGTACTTC. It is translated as CASSQGLAARETQYF.

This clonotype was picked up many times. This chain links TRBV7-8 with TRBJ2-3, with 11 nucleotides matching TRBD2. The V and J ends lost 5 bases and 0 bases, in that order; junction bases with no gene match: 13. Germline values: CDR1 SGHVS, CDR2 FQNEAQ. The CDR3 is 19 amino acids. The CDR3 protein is CASSQISSGGFTSTDTQYF. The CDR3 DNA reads TGTGCCAGCAGCCAGATATCTAGCGGGGGGTTTACTAGCACAGATACGCAGTATTTT.

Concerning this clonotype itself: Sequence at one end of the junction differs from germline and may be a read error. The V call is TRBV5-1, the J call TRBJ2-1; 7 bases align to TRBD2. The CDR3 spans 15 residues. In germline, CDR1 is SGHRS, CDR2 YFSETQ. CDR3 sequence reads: CASSLEFAGAGELFF. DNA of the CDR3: TGCGCCAGCAGCTTGGAATTTGCGGGAGCTGGTGAGCTGTTCTTC.

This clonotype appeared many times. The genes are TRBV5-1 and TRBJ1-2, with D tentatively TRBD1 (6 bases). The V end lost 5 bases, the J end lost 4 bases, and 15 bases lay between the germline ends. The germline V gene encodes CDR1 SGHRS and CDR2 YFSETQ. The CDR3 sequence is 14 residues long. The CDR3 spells CASRLITGLYGYTF. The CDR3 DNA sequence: TGCGCCAGCAGGCTGATCACAGGGCTCTATGGCTACACCTTC.

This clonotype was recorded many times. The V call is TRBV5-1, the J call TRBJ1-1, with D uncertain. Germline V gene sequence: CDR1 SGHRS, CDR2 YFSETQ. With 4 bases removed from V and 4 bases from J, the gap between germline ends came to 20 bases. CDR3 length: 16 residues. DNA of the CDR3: TGCGCCAGCAGCCCCGATCCCACCCGCCTCCGCACTGAAGCTTTCTTT. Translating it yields CASSPDPTRLRTEAFF.

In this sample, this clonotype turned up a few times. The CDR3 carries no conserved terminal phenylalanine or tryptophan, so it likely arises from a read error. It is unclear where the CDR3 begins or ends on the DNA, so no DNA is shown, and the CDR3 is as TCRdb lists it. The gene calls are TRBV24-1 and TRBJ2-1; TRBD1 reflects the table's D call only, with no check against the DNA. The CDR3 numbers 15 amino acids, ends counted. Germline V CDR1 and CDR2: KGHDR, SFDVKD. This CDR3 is CATSDFRDIDNEQLY.

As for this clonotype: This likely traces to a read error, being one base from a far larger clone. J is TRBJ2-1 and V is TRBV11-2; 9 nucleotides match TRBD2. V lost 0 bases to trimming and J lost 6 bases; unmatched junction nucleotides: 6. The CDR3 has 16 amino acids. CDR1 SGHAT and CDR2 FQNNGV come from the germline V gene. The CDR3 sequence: CASSLEKGGRANEQFF. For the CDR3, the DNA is TGTGCCAGCAGCTTAGAGAAGGGCGGGAGGGCCAATGAGCAGTTCTTC.

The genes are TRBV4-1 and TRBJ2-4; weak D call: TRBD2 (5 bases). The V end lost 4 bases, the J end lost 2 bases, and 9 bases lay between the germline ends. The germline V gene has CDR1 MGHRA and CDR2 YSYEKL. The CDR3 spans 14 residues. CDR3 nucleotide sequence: TGCGCCAGCAGCCCTAGCCCTACCAAAAACATTCAGTACTTC. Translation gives CASSPSPTKNIQYF.

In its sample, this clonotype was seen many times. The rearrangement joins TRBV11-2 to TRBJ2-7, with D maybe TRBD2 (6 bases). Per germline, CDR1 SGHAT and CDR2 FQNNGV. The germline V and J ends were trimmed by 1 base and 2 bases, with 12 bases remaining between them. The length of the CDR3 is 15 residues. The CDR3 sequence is CASSLAFSGTYEQYF. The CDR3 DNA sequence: TGTGCCAGCAGCTTAGCGTTTAGCGGAACCTACGAGCAGTACTTC.

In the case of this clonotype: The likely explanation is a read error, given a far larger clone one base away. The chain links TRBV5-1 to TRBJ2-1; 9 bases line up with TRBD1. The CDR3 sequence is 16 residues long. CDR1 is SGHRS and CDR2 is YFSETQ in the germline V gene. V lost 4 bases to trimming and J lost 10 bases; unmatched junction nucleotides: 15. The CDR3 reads CASSAVQGAISYEQFF. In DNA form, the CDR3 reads TGCGCCAGCAGCGCCGTACAGGGGGCGATTTCCTACGAGCAGTTCTTC.

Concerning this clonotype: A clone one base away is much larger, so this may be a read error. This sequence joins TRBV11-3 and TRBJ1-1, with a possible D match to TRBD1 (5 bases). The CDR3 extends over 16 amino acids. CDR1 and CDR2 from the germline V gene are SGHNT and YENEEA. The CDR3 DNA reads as TGTGCCAGCAGCTTATATTCCGGGCCCTACGGGACTGAAGCTCTCTTT. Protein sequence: CASSLYSGPYGTEALF.

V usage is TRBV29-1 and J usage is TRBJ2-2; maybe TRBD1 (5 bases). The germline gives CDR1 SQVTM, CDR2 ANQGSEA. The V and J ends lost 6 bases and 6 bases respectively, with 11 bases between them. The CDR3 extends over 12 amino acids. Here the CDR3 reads CSVQGMAGELFF. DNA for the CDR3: TGCAGCGTCCAGGGAATGGCCGGGGAGCTGTTTTTT.

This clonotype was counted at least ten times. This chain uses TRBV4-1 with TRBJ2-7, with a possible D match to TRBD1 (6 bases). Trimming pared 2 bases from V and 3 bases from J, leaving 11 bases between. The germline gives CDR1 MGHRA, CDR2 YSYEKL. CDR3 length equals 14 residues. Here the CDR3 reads CASSQRDTVYEQYF. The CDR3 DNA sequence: TGCGCCAGCAGCCAACGGGACACAGTCTACGAGCAGTACTTC.

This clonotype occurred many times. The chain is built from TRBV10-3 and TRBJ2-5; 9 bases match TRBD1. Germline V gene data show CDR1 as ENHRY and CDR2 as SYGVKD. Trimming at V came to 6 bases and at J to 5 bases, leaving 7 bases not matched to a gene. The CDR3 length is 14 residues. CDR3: CAISYRDREETQYF. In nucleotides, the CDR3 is TGTGCCATCAGCTACCGGGACAGGGAGGAGACCCAGTACTTC.

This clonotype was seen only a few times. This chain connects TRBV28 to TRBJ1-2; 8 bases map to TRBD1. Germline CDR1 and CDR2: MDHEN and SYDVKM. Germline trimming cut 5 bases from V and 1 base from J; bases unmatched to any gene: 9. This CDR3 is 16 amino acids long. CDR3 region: CASSMGQEFLNYGYTF. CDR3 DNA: TGTGCCAGCAGTATGGGACAGGAGTTTCTTAACTATGGCTACACCTTC.

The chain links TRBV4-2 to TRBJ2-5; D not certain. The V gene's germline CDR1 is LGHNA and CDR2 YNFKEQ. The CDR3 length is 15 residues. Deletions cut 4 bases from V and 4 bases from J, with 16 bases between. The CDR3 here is CASSPRRAPGETQYF. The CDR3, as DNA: TGTGCCAGCAGCCCACGGCGAGCTCCGGGAGAGACCCAGTACTTC.

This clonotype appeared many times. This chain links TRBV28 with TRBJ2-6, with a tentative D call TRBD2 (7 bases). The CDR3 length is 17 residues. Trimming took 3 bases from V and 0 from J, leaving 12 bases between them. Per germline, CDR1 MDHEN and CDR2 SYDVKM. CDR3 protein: CASSLAGADSGANVLTF. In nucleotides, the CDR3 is TGTGCCAGCAGTTTGGCGGGGGCTGACTCTGGGGCCAACGTCCTGACTTTC.

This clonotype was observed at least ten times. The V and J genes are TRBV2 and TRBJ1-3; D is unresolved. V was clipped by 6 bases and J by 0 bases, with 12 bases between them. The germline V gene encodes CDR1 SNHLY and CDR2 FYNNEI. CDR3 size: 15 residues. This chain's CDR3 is CASRTGIFSGNTIYF. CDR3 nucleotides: TGTGCCAGCAGGACCGGGATTTTCTCTGGAAACACCATATATTTT.

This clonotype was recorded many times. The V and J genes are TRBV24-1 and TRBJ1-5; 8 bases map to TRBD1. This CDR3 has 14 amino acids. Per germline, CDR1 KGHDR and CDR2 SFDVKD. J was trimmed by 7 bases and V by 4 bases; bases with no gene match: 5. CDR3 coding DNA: TGTGCCACCAGTGACCAGGGGGCTCGACAGCCCCAGCATTTT. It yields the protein CATSDQGARQPQHF.

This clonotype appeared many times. As DNA, the CDR3 is TGTGCCAGCAGTTTATCGGGACAGGGCGAAAAACTGTTTTTT. Amino acids: CASSLSGQGEKLFF. V is TRBV27 and J is TRBJ1-4, with 9 bases matching TRBD1. Trimming removed 0 bases from V and 8 bases from J; junction bases left unmatched: 1. This CDR3 is 14 amino acids long. CDR1 and CDR2 from the germline V gene are MNHEY and SMNVEV (reference sequence).

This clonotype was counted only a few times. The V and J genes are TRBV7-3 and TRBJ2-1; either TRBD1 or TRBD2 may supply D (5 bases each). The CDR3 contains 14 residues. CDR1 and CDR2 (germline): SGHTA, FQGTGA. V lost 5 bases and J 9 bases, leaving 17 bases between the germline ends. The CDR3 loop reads CASSLYDGTSEQFF. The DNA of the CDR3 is TGTGCCAGCAGCCTTTACGACGGGACGAGTGAGCAGTTCTTC.

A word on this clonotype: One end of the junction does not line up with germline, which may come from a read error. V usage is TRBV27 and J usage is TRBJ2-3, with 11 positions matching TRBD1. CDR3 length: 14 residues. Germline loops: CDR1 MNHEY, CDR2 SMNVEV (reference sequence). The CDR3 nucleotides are TGTGCCAGCAGGAGGACAGGGGGCACGGATACGCAGTATTTT. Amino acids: CASRRTGGTDTQYF.

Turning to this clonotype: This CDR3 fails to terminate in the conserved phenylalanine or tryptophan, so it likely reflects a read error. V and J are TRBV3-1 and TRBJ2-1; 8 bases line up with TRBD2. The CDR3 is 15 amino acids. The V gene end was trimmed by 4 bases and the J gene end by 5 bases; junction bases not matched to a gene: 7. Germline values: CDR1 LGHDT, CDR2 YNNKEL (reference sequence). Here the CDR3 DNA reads TGTGCCAGCAGCCTTAGCGGGGTGGGACACAATGAGCAGTTCCTC. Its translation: CASSLSGVGHNEQFL.

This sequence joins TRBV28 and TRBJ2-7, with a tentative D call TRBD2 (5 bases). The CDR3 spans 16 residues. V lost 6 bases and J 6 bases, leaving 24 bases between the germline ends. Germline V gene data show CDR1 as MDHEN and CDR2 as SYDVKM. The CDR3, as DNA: TGTGCCAGCAGGCCAACCTCGGTGAGGGTTGGGGTCGAGCAGTACTTC. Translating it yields CASRPTSVRVGVEQYF.

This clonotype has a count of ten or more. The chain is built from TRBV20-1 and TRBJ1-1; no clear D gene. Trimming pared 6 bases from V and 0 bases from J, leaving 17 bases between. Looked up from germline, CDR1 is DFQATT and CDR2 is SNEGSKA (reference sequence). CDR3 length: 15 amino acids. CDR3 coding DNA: TGCAGTGCAGCCAGGTGGGATACTATGAACACTGAAGCTTTCTTT. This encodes CSAARWDTMNTEAFF.

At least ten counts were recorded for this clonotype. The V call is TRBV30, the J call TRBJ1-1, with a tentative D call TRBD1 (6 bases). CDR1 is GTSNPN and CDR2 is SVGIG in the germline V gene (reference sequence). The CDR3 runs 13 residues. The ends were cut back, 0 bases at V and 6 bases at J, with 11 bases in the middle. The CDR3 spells CAWSVSGAAEAFF. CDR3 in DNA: TGTGCCTGGAGTGTATCAGGGGCCGCTGAAGCTTTCTTT.

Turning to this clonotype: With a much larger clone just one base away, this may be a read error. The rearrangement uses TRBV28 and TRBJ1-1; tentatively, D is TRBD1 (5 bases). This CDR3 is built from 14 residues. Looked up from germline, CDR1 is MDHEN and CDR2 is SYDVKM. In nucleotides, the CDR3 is TGTGCCCGCAGTTTATTTAAGGGGTACACTGAAGCTTTCTTT. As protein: CARSLFKGYTEAFF.